Sequencing of this T cell receptor beta chain was carried out in a study of blood T cells in healthy people across ages. Sample-barcoded 5' priming and a J-beta primer mix drove a second PCR of about 7 to 11 cycles. TCRdb ran MiXCR on the 5' RACE reads and lists one entry per CDR3 protein. Among some 730,000 distinct CDR3 sequences listed, 22% were seen once. Germline lookup yields CDR1 KGHSH and CDR2 LQKENI. There are 13 residues in the CDR3. Note on this clonotype: Since the CDR3 does not end with the conserved phenylalanine or tryptophan, this likely comes from a read error.

V and J are TRBV18 and TRBJ1-1, with no clear D. The source material was blood. The TCR sequence derives from a man between 65 and 85 years old in good health. CDR3 in amino acids: CASTPALNTEAFL. DNA for the CDR3: TGTGCCAGCACACCAGCCCTTAACACTGAAGCTTTCCTT.